Below, 12 T cell receptor beta chains from the same sample are listed, as sequenced in a study of beta chain features in type 1 diabetes. Broader study findings: TCRB CDR3s from Type 1 diabetes patients were moderately but significantly shorter in all four CD4+ subsets.

The study reverse transcribed the entire isolated RNA, so it sequenced expressed TCRB transcripts. Using immunoSEQ multiplex PCR, the repertoire was profiled, and TCRdb retains in-frame clones only, with some absent. The sample consists of around 280,000 clones, approximately 16% of them appearing once. These receptors' targets are unknown. Sequenced material: naive CD4+ T cells from blood. These receptors all come from a man younger than 35 with type 1 diabetes.

A word on this clone: Other DNA variants within this sample encode the same CDR3. The chain employs TRBV18 and TRBJ1-1; no definite D call. The germline V gene has CDR1 KGHSH and CDR2 LQKENI. The CDR3 sequence is 12 residues long. V was clipped by 6 bases and J by 1 base, with 6 bases between them. This chain's CDR3 is CASSRGNTEAFF. CDR3 DNA: TGTGCCAGCTCGCGGGGGAACACTGAAGCTTTCTTT.

Notes on this clone: Other DNA sequences in the same sample also yield this CDR3. The chain uses TRBV30 and TRBJ1-5, with D maybe TRBD1 (5 bases). CDR1 and CDR2 (germline): GTSNPN, SVGIG (reference sequence). The V and J ends lost 2 bases and 0 bases respectively, with 5 bases between them. The CDR3 covers 13 residues. CDR3 amino acids: CAWSRGSNQPQHF. The CDR3 region has the DNA TGTGCCTGGAGTAGGGGTAGCAATCAGCCCCAGCATTTT.

The table lists this clone with a few counts. This rearrangement joins TRBV7-9 to TRBJ2-1; 8 nucleotides agree with TRBD1. CDR3 size: 16 residues. Trimming cost V 6 bases and J 3 bases; bases outside gene matches: 10. Germline V gene sequence: CDR1 SEHNR, CDR2 FQNEAQ (reference sequence). The DNA of the CDR3 is TGTGCCAGCAGGCCCGTCAGGGGGCAATTCTACAATGAGCAGTTCTTC. This encodes CASRPVRGQFYNEQFF.

The chain joins TRBV7-2 to TRBJ2-6; D is possibly TRBD1 (5 bases). Germline V gene lookup returns CDR1 SGHTA and CDR2 FQGNSA. Trimming stripped 3 bases from V and 2 bases from J, with 8 bases between. The CDR3 has 15 amino acids. CDR3 in DNA: TGTGCCAGCAGCTTTCAGGGTACTGGGGCCAACGTCCTGACTTTC. Translation gives CASSFQGTGANVLTF.

A word on this clone: Other DNA sequences in this sample translate to the same CDR3. The gene calls are TRBV20-1 and TRBJ2-5; D is ambiguous. Germline V gives CDR1 DFQATT, CDR2 SNEGSKA (reference sequence). There are 11 residues in the CDR3. The germline V and J ends were trimmed by 6 bases and 5 bases, with 10 bases remaining between them. The chain's CDR3 is CSARVEETQYF. The CDR3 nucleotides read TGCAGTGCCCGCGTTGAGGAGACCCAGTACTTC.

The rearrangement joins TRBV5-1 to TRBJ1-4, with 8 bases identical to TRBD1. Germline assignment: CDR1 SGHRS and CDR2 YFSETQ. Trimming at V came to 3 bases and at J to 6 bases, leaving 7 bases not matched to a gene. The CDR3 runs to 15 residues. The CDR3 DNA reads TGCGCCAGCAGCTCCGGACAGGGAAAGGATGAAAAACTGTTTTTT. The encoded protein is CASSSGQGKDEKLFF.

This chain uses TRBV9 with TRBJ2-7; 7 nucleotides match TRBD2. With 3 bases clipped from V and 6 bases from J, the junction kept 15 bases outside the gene matches. Germline lookup yields CDR1 SGDLS and CDR2 YYNGEE. The CDR3 extends over 16 amino acids. CDR3 residues: CASSERAGTNQGEQYF. The CDR3 DNA follows: TGTGCCAGCAGCGAACGAGCGGGAACAAACCAAGGCGAGCAGTACTTC.

This clone was seen more than once but under ten times. The sample holds other DNA sequences that translate to the same CDR3. The gene calls are TRBV28 and TRBJ2-7; D unresolved. There are 12 residues in the CDR3. V lost 5 bases to trimming and J lost 1 base, with 6 bases between them. The germline gives CDR1 MDHEN, CDR2 SYDVKM. The CDR3 sequence is CASSPRSYEQYF. The DNA for the CDR3 is TGTGCCAGCAGTCCGCGGTCCTACGAGCAGTACTTC.

The gene calls are TRBV28 and TRBJ1-5; no reliable D call. The CDR3 has 15 residues. Trimming cost V 4 bases and J 5 bases, with 15 bases left between them. Germline CDR1 MDHEN, CDR2 SYDVKM. The CDR3 loop reads CASSSDNNHYQPQHF. The CDR3 DNA reads as TGTGCCAGCAGTTCCGACAATAACCACTATCAGCCCCAGCATTTT.

The DNA for the CDR3 is TGTGCCTGGAGCCGACAGGGCGATACTGAAGCTTTCTTT. This codes for CAWSRQGDTEAFF. The chain uses TRBV30 and TRBJ1-1, with 7 bases matching TRBD1. Germline loops: CDR1 GTSNPN, CDR2 SVGIG (reference sequence). The junction had 6 bases not matched to a gene; V was cut back by 3 bases and J by 5 bases. This CDR3 has 13 amino acids.

CDR3 protein: CASSEGVYNEQFF. CDR3 DNA sequence: TGTGCCAGCTCAGAGGGGGTATACAATGAGCAGTTCTTC. The V gene is TRBV18, the J gene TRBJ2-1, with D possibly being TRBD1 (6 bases). V lost 5 bases and J 4 bases, leaving 9 bases between the germline ends. The CDR3 contains 13 residues. Germline CDR1 KGHSH, CDR2 LQKENI.

The chain has TRBV28 and TRBJ2-1, with 10 bases that match TRBD1. Trimming at V came to 2 bases and at J to 4 bases, leaving 8 bases not matched to a gene. CDR1 is MDHEN, CDR2 SYDVKM, per germline. This CDR3 comprises 17 residues. The CDR3 DNA reads TGTGCCAGCAGTTTAAGGACAGGGGGTCCCTCGTACAATGAGCAGTTCTTC. Protein product: CASSLRTGGPSYNEQFF.